These 8 T cell receptor beta chains were all obtained from the same sample, sequenced in a study of blood T cell repertoires in COVID-19. Measured with immunoSEQ multiplex PCR; TCRdb has only the in-frame clones, and not every one. The sample records about 210,000 clones, roughly 84% being singletons. The sample comprised PBMCs or T cells enriched from blood (not recorded which). The receptors were gathered from a man in his thirties or forties in a cohort exposed to, infected with or recovered from COVID-19 (not recorded which).

The V gene is TRBV28, the J gene TRBJ2-1, with D unclear. In germline, CDR1 is MDHEN, CDR2 SYDVKM. The CDR3 has 12 residues. Between the trimmed V and J ends, which lost 3 bases and 3 bases, there was a span of 3 bases. The CDR3 DNA reads TGTGCCAGCAGTTTCGGCTACAATGAGCAGTTCTTC. It specifies CASSFGYNEQFF.

The chain joins TRBV24-1 to TRBJ2-3; TRBD1 matches 11 bases. Germline-derived CDR1 and CDR2 are KGHDR and SFDVKD. The CDR3 spans 15 residues. V trimming: 4 bases; J trimming: 3 bases; junction bases outside the gene matches: 2. CDR3 coding DNA: TGTGCCACCAGTGACGGACAGGGGGCTACAGATACGCAGTATTTT. This sequence encodes CATSDGQGATDTQYF.

This clone was counted only a few times. The DNA of the CDR3 is TGTGCCAGCAGCCCCGGACTAGCGCCGACCTACGAGCAGTACTTC. It yields the protein CASSPGLAPTYEQYF. V is TRBV6-2 or TRBV6-3 and J is TRBJ2-7, with 9 bases fitting TRBD2. The CDR3 is 15 residues long. The V gene end was trimmed by 6 bases and the J gene end by 2 bases; junction bases not matched to a gene: 8. Germline V gene sequence: CDR1 MNHEY, CDR2 SVGEGT.

The V call is TRBV15, the J call TRBJ2-3; D gene ambiguous. Germline V gene lookup returns CDR1 LNHNV and CDR2 YYDKDF (reference sequence). The CDR3 is made up of 12 amino acids. V dropped 6 bases and J dropped 1 base, with 5 bases sitting between them. CDR3 amino acids: CATRHGTDTQYF. CDR3 in DNA: TGTGCCACCAGACATGGCACAGATACGCAGTATTTT.

The chain links TRBV28 to TRBJ2-7; 7 bases map to TRBD2. The germline V gene has CDR1 MDHEN and CDR2 SYDVKM. The V segment lost 8 bases and the J segment 0 bases; nucleotides outside the gene matches: 13. This CDR3 has 16 amino acids. The CDR3 reads CASLTITAGPSYEQYF. The CDR3 nucleotides read TGTGCCAGCTTAACCATTACAGCGGGACCCTCCTACGAGCAGTACTTC.

The chain links TRBV3-1 (or the pseudogene TRBV3-2) to TRBJ1-4; 7 nucleotides match TRBD1. V trimming: 0 bases; J trimming: 0 bases; junction bases outside the gene matches: 4. Germline loops: CDR1 LGHDT, CDR2 YNNKEL (reference sequence). This CDR3 has 17 amino acids. The CDR3 is CASSQEDRTATNEKLFF. CDR3 nucleotide sequence: TGTGCCAGCAGCCAAGAGGACAGGACTGCAACTAATGAAAAACTGTTTTTT.

This clone was recorded a few times. The chain is built from TRBV6-5 and TRBJ1-1, with D uncertain. Looked up from germline, CDR1 is MNHEY and CDR2 is SVGAGI. Trimming took 7 bases from V and 6 from J, leaving 6 bases between them. CDR3 length: 10 amino acids. The CDR3 nucleotides are TGTGCCAGCACCCTTGCTGAAGCTTTCTTT. It specifies CASTLAEAFF.

This rearrangement joins TRBV11-2 to TRBJ2-1, with 12 bases that match TRBD2. This CDR3 region has 17 residues. The V gene end was trimmed by 4 bases and the J gene end by 7 bases; junction bases not matched to a gene: 11. Germline lookup yields CDR1 SGHAT and CDR2 FQNNGV. The CDR3 bases are TGTGCCAGCAGCTCCTTAACTAGCGGGAGGAGAAGGAATGAGCAGTTCTTC. It codes for CASSSLTSGRRRNEQFF.